These 6 T cell receptor beta chains came from one sample sequenced in a study of technical replicates of blood from four donors. Libraries were prepared by immunoSEQ multiplex PCR; TCRdb keeps only in-frame clonotypes and omits some of them. The sample contains about 69,000 clones, approximately 88% of which appear only once. The sequencing sample was made of PBMCs. These receptors were taken from a human donor in good health. Some clones in this sample may be carry-over from other donors' samples.

V and J are TRBV27 and TRBJ1-6; perhaps TRBD1 as D (5 bases). There are 14 residues in the CDR3. Germline values: CDR1 MNHEY, CDR2 SMNVEV (reference sequence). The V end was cut by 6 bases, the J end by 5 bases, with 11 bases between. The CDR3 nucleotides are TGTGCCAGCAGGATGGGGGGGAATAATTCACCCCTCCACTTT. Protein product: CASRMGGNNSPLHF.

This clone was seen once. This sequence joins TRBV18 and TRBJ1-4; the D is unclear. Trimming took off 3 bases at V and 11 bases at J, with 13 bases between the two ends. Germline V gene sequence: CDR1 KGHSH, CDR2 LQKENI. CDR3 size: 13 residues. The CDR3, as DNA: TGTGCCAGCTCACCCCCTAGTGAGCGGAAACTGTTTTTT. It encodes CASSPPSERKLFF. Filled out from reference TRBV18 and TRBJ1-4, the complete variable domain reads NAGVMQNPRHLVRRRGQEARLRCSPMKGHSHVYWYRQLPEEGLKFMVYLQKENIIDESGMPKERFSAEFPKEGPSILRIQQVVRGDSAAYFCASSPPSERKLFFGSGTQLSVL.

The chain carries TRBV7-6 and TRBJ2-3, with 7 bases lining up with TRBD2. There are 17 residues in the CDR3. Germline V gene sequence: CDR1 SGHVS, CDR2 FNYEAQ. Trimming removed 1 base from V and 1 base from J; junction bases left unmatched: 8. Written as DNA, the CDR3 is TGTGCCAGCAGCTTAGTCGGACTAGAGTTACGCACAGATACGCAGTATTTT. Protein product: CASSLVGLELRTDTQYF.

The gene calls are TRBV4-2 and TRBJ2-6; 8 bases fit TRBD1. This CDR3 contains 20 residues. Germline assignment: CDR1 LGHNA and CDR2 YNFKEQ. With 3 bases clipped from V and 2 bases from J, the junction kept 15 bases outside the gene matches. CDR3: CASSQNAPGQANAGANVLTF. The CDR3 DNA reads as TGTGCCAGCAGCCAGAATGCGCCGGGACAGGCTAACGCTGGGGCCAACGTCCTGACTTTC.

This chain uses TRBV5-1 with TRBJ2-4, with 7 bases fitting TRBD2. The CDR3 length is 16 residues. J gave up 1 base and V 0 bases, and 4 bases lay outside the gene matches. CDR1 and CDR2 (germline): SGHRS, YFSETQ. The CDR3 sequence: CASSLGSGGAKNIQYF. Written as DNA, the CDR3 is TGCGCCAGCAGCTTGGGGTCCGGGGGGGCCAAAAACATTCAGTACTTC.

This clone was seen a handful of times. The gene calls are TRBV11-2 and TRBJ1-1; D is perhaps TRBD1 (5 bases). The CDR3 is 13 amino acids. From germline, CDR1 is SGHAT and CDR2 FQNNGV. V lost 1 base and J 4 bases, leaving 7 bases between the germline ends. The CDR3 loop reads CASSLVQGTEAFF. As DNA, the CDR3 is TGTGCCAGCAGCTTAGTCCAGGGCACTGAAGCTTTCTTT.